The following is a T cell receptor beta chain sequence with its context. In Seattle, patients joined the study during active infection and were tracked longitudinally. This entry belongs to a study of blood T cell repertoires in COVID-19. Across the study: Samples of COVID-19 (acute and convalescent) were obtained from the United States, Italy and Spain. The analysed material was cDNA or gDNA that came from T cells, B-cell-depleted T cells, or PBMCs.

The length of the CDR3 is 13 residues. The germline V and J ends were trimmed by 2 bases and 3 bases, with 7 bases remaining between them. The germline V gene has CDR1 SEHNR and CDR2 FQNEAQ (reference sequence). The protocol was immunoSEQ multiplex PCR, while the TCRdb copy is restricted to in-frame clones and leaves out a portion. The data hold tens of thousands of clones, with roughly 91% observed a single time. The chain joins TRBV7-9 to TRBJ2-5; TRBD1 is a possible D gene (6 bases). The clonotype comes from a man in his forties or fifties with COVID-19, enrolled during active disease. The sequenced material came from peripheral blood. CDR3 sequence (DNA): TGTGCCAGCAGCTTATCAGGGGAAGAGACCCAGTACTTC. This sequence encodes CASSLSGEETQYF.